This T cell receptor beta chain was found in a study of shared clonotypes between healthy human individuals. Trimming shortened V by 2 bases and J by 8 bases, and 15 bases separated the two germline ends. There are 15 residues in the CDR3. Germline CDR1 and CDR2: SEHNR and FQNEAQ (reference sequence). The protocol was immunoSEQ multiplex PCR, while the TCRdb copy is restricted to in-frame clones and leaves out a portion. The sample records around 2.5 million clones, more than 85% being singletons. Input material: naive CD4+ T cells from PBMCs. The subset is: CD45RA+ positively selected. The chain carries TRBV7-9 and TRBJ1-4; D perhaps matches TRBD1 (6 bases). This clonotype originated in a man younger than 30 in good health. Some clones in this sample may be carry-over from other donors' samples. The CDR3 DNA reads TGTGCCAGCAGCTTATTACAGGGTTGGGGAGAAAAACTGTTTTTT. Encoded protein: CASSLLQGWGEKLFF. Looking up the rest from reference TRBV7-9 and TRBJ1-4 gives the full variable domain: DTGVSQNPRHKITKRGQNVTFRCDPISEHNRLYWYRQTLGQGPEFLTYFQNEAQLEKSRLLSDRFSAERPKGSFSTLEIQRTEQGDSAMYLCASSLLQGWGEKLFFGSGTQLSVL.